Each of the 14 T cell receptor beta chains below was sequenced from the same sample in a study of blood T cells in healthy people across ages. Primers used in a second PCR of roughly 7 to 12 cycles were a sample-barcoded 5' primer and a J-beta primer mix. TCRdb re-derived calls from the 5' RACE reads in MiXCR, one entry per CDR3 protein. This sample carries fewer than 600,000 distinct CDR3 sequences, over 25% of them seen once, and the ten largest clones take 3% to 4.5%. These sequences were also reported in another study, on T cells of mothers and their children.

The source material was blood. These receptor sequences come from a boy aged 2 to 10 in good health.

This clonotype was counted between two and nine times. V is TRBV6-1 and J is TRBJ2-1, with 8 bases aligning to TRBD2. TRBJ2-7 matches the DNA end more closely, so the J call is doubtful. The CDR3 is made up of 14 amino acids. The germline V gene has CDR1 MNHNS and CDR2 SASEGT. The CDR3 DNA is TGTGCCAGCAGTGGAGCGGGAGTCTTCTACGAGCAGTACTTC. This translates into CASSGAGVFYEQYF.

For this clonotype: This may be a read error, as it is one base from a much larger clone. The chain carries TRBV9 and TRBJ1-2; no reliable D call. The CDR3 extends over 13 amino acids. Germline V gene data show CDR1 as SGDLS and CDR2 as YYNGEE. The CDR3 region has the DNA TGTGCCAGCAGCGTAGAAGGGAGCTATGGCTGCACCTTC. Translated, it gives CASSVEGSYGCTF.

This clonotype has more than one count but fewer than ten. This chain uses TRBV21-1 with TRBJ2-7; no check of the table's D call, TRBD2, against the DNA was made. TRBV21-1 is described as a pseudogene. This CDR3 region has 15 residues. The CDR3 DNA follows: TGTGCCAGCAGCAGAGGAGCGGGTCTTGTCTACGAGCAGTACTTC. Translated: CASSRGAGLVYEQYF.

The genes are TRBV14 and TRBJ2-7, with D possibly TRBD2 on 6 matching bases. The germline CDR1 and CDR2 sequences are SGHDN and FVKESK. The CDR3 has 14 amino acids. Trimming shortened V by 3 bases and J by 1 base, and 10 bases separated the two germline ends. In DNA, the CDR3 is TGTGCCAGCAGCCAGGGCGGGAATTCCTACGAGCAGTACTTC. Translating it yields CASSQGGNSYEQYF.

This clonotype was picked up many times. The rearrangement joins TRBV5-1 to TRBJ1-4, with a tentative D call TRBD1 (6 bases). Germline CDR1 is SGHRS and CDR2 is YFSETQ. The CDR3 runs to 16 residues. V was trimmed by 4 bases and J by 3 bases, leaving 16 bases between them. The CDR3 spells CASSATGGGSNEKLFF. The CDR3 DNA follows: TGCGCCAGCAGCGCGACAGGTGGCGGATCTAATGAAAAACTGTTTTTT.

As regards this clonotype: One end of the junction is discordant with germline, which a read error may explain. The gene calls are TRBV7-2 and TRBJ2-5; 7 bases are a match to TRBD2. The germline CDR1 and CDR2 sequences are SGHTA and FQGNSA. This CDR3 has 17 residues. The CDR3 region is CASSLVPAGKGQETQYF. DNA for the CDR3: TGTGCCAGTAGCTTAGTGCCAGCGGGAAAGGGACAAGAGACCCAGTACTTC.

The chain combines TRBV29-1 with TRBJ1-2; weak D call: TRBD1 (5 bases). The CDR3 length is 17 residues. Germline V gene data show CDR1 as SQVTM and CDR2 as ANQGSEA. Trimming pared 0 bases from V and 2 bases from J, leaving 19 bases between. In DNA, the CDR3 is TGCAGCGTTGAAGACCCCCAAGGGGCACTGAACAACTATGGCTACACCTTC. It specifies CSVEDPQGALNNYGYTF. The entire variable domain, with the rest obtained from reference TRBV29-1 and TRBJ1-2, is as follows: SAVISQKPSRDICQRGTSLTIQCQVDSQVTMMFWYRQQPGQSLTLIATANQGSEATYESGFVIDKFPISRPNLTFSTLTVSNMSPEDSSIYLCSVEDPQGALNNYGYTFGSGTRLTVV.

This rearrangement joins TRBV14 to TRBJ2-5, with TRBD1 as a possible D gene (5 bases). The J call may not be correct, given that the DNA end is closer to TRBJ2-7. CDR3 size: 15 residues. Germline V gene data show CDR1 as SGHDN and CDR2 as FVKESK. In DNA, the CDR3 is TGTGCCAGCAGCCCAATACAGGACCCCTCCTACGAGCAGTACTTC. It translates to CASSPIQDPSYEQYF.

Of note for this clonotype: One end of the junction is discordant with germline, which a read error may explain. This rearrangement joins TRBV11-2 to TRBJ2-1; 12 nucleotides align to TRBD2. The CDR3 sequence is 19 residues long. Germline values: CDR1 SGHAT, CDR2 FQNNGV. The CDR3 loop reads CASSPVGLAGPSSYDEQFF. The CDR3 bases are TGTGCCAGCAGCCCTGTGGGACTAGCGGGTCCGAGCTCCTACGATGAGCAGTTCTTC. The full variable domain, rest sourced from reference TRBV11-2 and TRBJ2-1, is EAGVAQSPRYKIIEKRQSVAFWCNPISGHATLYWYQQILGQGPKLLIQFQNNGVVDDSQLPKDRFSAERLKGVDSTLKIQPAKLEDSAVYLCASSPVGLAGPSSYDEQFFGPGTRLTVL.

This clonotype was seen at least ten times. The chain joins TRBV27 to TRBJ1-4; D uncertain. Germline CDR1 is MNHEY and CDR2 is SMNVEV (reference sequence). This CDR3 contains 18 residues. The germline V and J ends were trimmed by 3 bases and 0 bases, with 17 bases remaining between them. CDR3 bases: TGTGCCAGCAGTTTGAGTGGGCCGCTGGTTGCAACTAATGAAAAACTGTTTTTT. It encodes CASSLSGPLVATNEKLFF.

The chain links TRBV10-3 to TRBJ2-4; the D call may be TRBD1 or TRBD2 (6 bases each). CDR3 size: 16 residues. Germline CDR1 is ENHRY and CDR2 is SYGVKD. Trimming took 3 bases from V and 6 from J, leaving 18 bases between them. The CDR3: CAISDSGAEGGNIQYF. CDR3 in DNA: TGTGCCATCAGTGACTCGGGGGCGGAGGGGGGAAACATTCAGTACTTC.

Concerning this clonotype itself: At one of its ends the junction is not consistent with the germline gene, which may arise from a read error. The genes are TRBV14 and TRBJ2-5; TRBD2 matches 15 bases. The CDR3 extends over 19 amino acids. Germline lookup yields CDR1 SGHDN and CDR2 FVKESK. The CDR3 DNA sequence: TGTGCCAGCAGCCCGACAACCCTATGGACTAGCGGGAGGGCGGCCTCTGAGTTCTTC. Residues: CASSPTTLWTSGRAASEFF.

This clonotype was seen only a few times. V usage is TRBV5-5 and J usage is TRBJ2-7, with 10 nucleotides matching TRBD1. The CDR3 is 16 residues long. The germline V gene has CDR1 SGHKS and CDR2 YYEKEE (reference sequence). J gave up 5 bases and V 4 bases, and 12 bases lay outside the gene matches. The CDR3 protein is CASSRTTGTGVNEQYF. The CDR3 nucleotides read TGTGCCAGCAGCCGAACAACCGGGACAGGGGTTAACGAGCAGTACTTC.

This clonotype was counted many times. The V call is TRBV29-1, the J call TRBJ2-3; 12 bases are shared with TRBD2. After removal of 7 bases from V and 0 bases from J, the junction contained 5 bases not matched to a gene. CDR1 and CDR2 from the germline V gene are SQVTM and ANQGSEA. The CDR3 is 15 residues long. The CDR3 DNA sequence: TGCAGCGCCACACTAGCGGGAGGCAGCACAGATACGCAGTATTTT. It yields the protein CSATLAGGSTDTQYF.